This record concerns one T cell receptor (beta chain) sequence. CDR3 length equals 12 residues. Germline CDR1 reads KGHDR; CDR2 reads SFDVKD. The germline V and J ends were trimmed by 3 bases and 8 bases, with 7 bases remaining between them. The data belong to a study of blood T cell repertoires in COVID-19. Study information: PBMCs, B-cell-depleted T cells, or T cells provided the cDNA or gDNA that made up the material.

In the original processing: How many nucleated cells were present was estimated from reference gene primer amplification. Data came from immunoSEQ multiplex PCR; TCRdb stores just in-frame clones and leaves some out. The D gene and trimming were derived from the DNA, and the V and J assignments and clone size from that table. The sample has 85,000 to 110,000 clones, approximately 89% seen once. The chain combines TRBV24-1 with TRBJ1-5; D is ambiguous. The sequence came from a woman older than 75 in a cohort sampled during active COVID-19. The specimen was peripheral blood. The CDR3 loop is CATSDPGEPQHF. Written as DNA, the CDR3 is TGTGCCACCAGTGATCCGGGAGAGCCCCAGCATTTT.